This TCR beta chain was obtained from a study of graft-versus-host responses after intestinal transplantation. V was shortened by 6 bases and J by 1 base, with 8 bases between the two germline ends. CDR1 and CDR2 (germline): SNHLY, FYNNEI. The CDR3 is 13 amino acids. This clone was seen only once. What it binds is not known. Sequencing used immunoSEQ multiplex PCR; TCRdb keeps in-frame clones, though not all of them. The sample lists tens of thousands of clones, 91% occurring once. The source material was unstimulated CD8+ T cells sorted from spleen or lymph node cells, sampled before intestinal transplant. The rearrangement joins TRBV2 to TRBJ2-3; unclear D gene. The clonotype was recovered from a human donor who received an intestinal transplant. CDR3 region: CASRERGTDTQYF. The CDR3 DNA reads TGTGCCAGCAGGGAACGGGGCACAGATACGCAGTATTTT.